The 9 T cell receptor beta chains presented below share a single source sample, sequenced in a study of vaccination effects on CD4 cells after COVID-19. Some clones are missing from TCRdb's copy, which holds only in-frame ones; the method was immunoSEQ multiplex PCR. The top ten clones hold around 1.3% of a sample with approximately 70,000 clones, 75% to 85% of them seen once. For these TCRs, the target antigens are not known. Sequencing in the ViraFEST assay came after antigen-specific CD4+ T cells had been expanded with viral peptide pools, which were used to stimulate PBMC. With approximately ten days of culture completed, CD4+ T cells were isolated. Each person got two doses of an mRNA SARS-CoV-2 vaccine, BNT162b2 or mRNA-1273. The input for sequencing was CD4+ T cells from PBMCs cultured with HCoV-229E spike peptides, taken after COVID-19 vaccination. These receptors originate from a human donor who received a COVID-19 vaccine.

This clone has a single count. This chain links TRBV29-1 with TRBJ2-1; the D gene is possibly TRBD1 (7 bases). V was clipped by 1 base and J by 4 bases, with 11 bases between them. The CDR3 loop spans 14 amino acids. From germline, CDR1 is SQVTM and CDR2 ANQGSEA. CDR3 in amino acids: CSVEGSGGYNEQFF. In nucleotides, the CDR3 is TGCAGCGTTGAAGGATCAGGGGGGTACAATGAGCAGTTCTTC.

This chain uses TRBV7-3 with TRBJ2-5, with D perhaps TRBD1 or TRBD2 (5 bases each). The ends were cut back, 2 bases at V and 9 bases at J, with 13 bases in the middle. Germline V gene lookup returns CDR1 SGHTA and CDR2 FQGTGA. The length of the CDR3 is 13 residues. The CDR3 DNA reads TGTGCCAGCAGCTTAGGGGACCGCGGGCCCCAGTACTTC. Its protein product is CASSLGDRGPQYF.

The V gene is TRBV5-1, the J gene TRBJ1-2; 12 bases fit TRBD1. Trimming at V came to 4 bases and at J to 8 bases, leaving 9 bases not matched to a gene. The germline V gene encodes CDR1 SGHRS and CDR2 YFSETQ. The CDR3 runs 15 residues. The CDR3 sequence is CASSQPGQGAQGYTF. For the CDR3, the DNA is TGCGCCAGCAGCCAACCGGGACAGGGGGCGCAAGGCTACACCTTC.

CDR3 bases: TGTGCAACGCGGGTACCCGCGAACACCGGGGAGCTGTTTTTT. It translates to CATRVPANTGELFF. The chain is built from TRBV6-5 and TRBJ2-2; possibly TRBD2 for D (5 bases). CDR1 and CDR2 from the germline V gene are MNHEY and SVGAGI. This CDR3 comprises 14 residues.

The sample holds a few counts of this clone. The chain combines TRBV28 with TRBJ2-5; 9 positions agree with TRBD1. The germline gives CDR1 MDHEN, CDR2 SYDVKM. V gave up 6 bases and J gave up 4 bases; unmatched junction bases: 6. The CDR3 spans 14 residues. The CDR3 region is CASRAQGAGETQYF. The CDR3 nucleotides are TGTGCCAGCAGGGCACAGGGGGCTGGAGAGACCCAGTACTTC.

This clone was recorded only once. The gene calls are TRBV7-3 and TRBJ1-1; TRBD1 is a possible D gene (5 bases). The CDR3 length is 15 residues. V was clipped by 4 bases and J by 2 bases, with 14 bases between them. Germline V lookup: CDR1 SGHTA, CDR2 FQGTGA. This CDR3 is CASSSTGTGNTEAFF. CDR3 bases: TGTGCCAGCAGCTCAACCGGGACGGGCAACACTGAAGCTTTCTTT.

The count of this clone is one. V and J are TRBV5-5 and TRBJ2-7; D is possibly TRBD2 (6 bases). Germline CDR1 is SGHKS and CDR2 is YYEKEE (reference sequence). Trimming pared 3 bases from V and 1 base from J, leaving 14 bases between. The CDR3 runs 15 residues. The DNA of the CDR3 is TGTGCCAGCAGCTCACAGGTGGGGGGATCCTACGAGCAGTACGTC. Translation gives CASSSQVGGSYEQYV.

The rearrangement links TRBV5-1 to TRBJ2-5; TRBD1 matches at 9 bases. V dropped 5 bases and J dropped 5; count of bases not matched to a gene: 7. The CDR3 contains 14 residues. CDR1 is SGHRS, CDR2 YFSETQ, per germline. CDR3 sequence (DNA): TGCGCCAGCAGGCTACAGGGGGCGTGGGAGACCCAGTACTTC. Translating it yields CASRLQGAWETQYF.

This chain uses TRBV28 with TRBJ1-5, with D perhaps matching TRBD1 (6 bases). From germline, CDR1 is MDHEN and CDR2 SYDVKM. V lost 3 bases and J 7 bases, leaving 13 bases between the germline ends. The CDR3 contains 14 residues. CDR3 loop: CASSLGGARQPQHF. CDR3 DNA sequence: TGTGCCAGCAGTTTGGGGGGGGCAAGGCAGCCCCAGCATTTT. The complete variable domain, with remaining parts taken from reference TRBV28 and TRBJ1-5, reads DVKVTQSSRYLVKRTGEKVFLECVQDMDHENMFWYRQDPGLGLRLIYFSYDVKMKEKGDIPEGYSVSREKKERFSLILESASTNQTSMYLCASSLGGARQPQHFGDGTRLSIL.